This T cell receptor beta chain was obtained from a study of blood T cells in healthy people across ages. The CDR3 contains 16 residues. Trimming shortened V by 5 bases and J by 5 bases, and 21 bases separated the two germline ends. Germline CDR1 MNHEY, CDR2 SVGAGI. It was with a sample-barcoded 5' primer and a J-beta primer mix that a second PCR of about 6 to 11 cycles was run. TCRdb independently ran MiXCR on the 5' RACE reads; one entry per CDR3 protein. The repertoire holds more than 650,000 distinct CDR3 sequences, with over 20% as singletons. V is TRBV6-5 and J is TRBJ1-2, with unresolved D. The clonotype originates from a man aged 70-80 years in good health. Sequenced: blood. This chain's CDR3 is CASSTLGGSRAYGYTF. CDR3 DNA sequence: TGTGCCAGCAGTACCCTGGGAGGATCCCGGGCGTATGGCTACACCTTC.